What follows describes a single TCR beta chain. Its antigen is undetermined. Germline assignment: CDR1 MNHEY and CDR2 SVGAGI. Trimming pared 10 bases from V and 5 bases from J, leaving 18 bases between. This CDR3 is 14 amino acids long. This sample is part of a study of Ad26.COV2.S vaccination and SARS-CoV-2 variants. Treatment given: some 20 received Ad26.COV2.S at low or high dose, single or two shots; roughly 5 received placebo; per-sample allocation not given. On day 63 after the first injection, vaccine and placebo recipients gave samples. Whoever gave the sample was an adult aged 18-55 years in Boston. Sequencing was performed with immunoSEQ multiplex PCR; in TCRdb, only in-frame clones are kept and a portion is missing. The sample yields approximately 460,000 clones, about 88% seen once. Study-level results: Comparability of non-spike TCR breadth was observed across vaccine and placebo recipients.

The source of this sequence is a person aged 18-60 years who received the Ad26.COV2.S COVID-19 vaccine or a placebo. Sequencing used peripheral blood, obtained in a trial of Ad26.COV2.S vaccine versus placebo. The rearrangement joins TRBV6-5 to TRBJ2-1; the D gene is possibly TRBD2 (6 bases). The CDR3 sequence: CATWRDSPNNEQFF. The CDR3 bases are TGTGCCACATGGAGGGATTCGCCAAACAATGAGCAGTTCTTC.